The TCR beta chain described here comes from a study of radiotherapy plus CTLA-4 blockade in lung cancer. The table came from immunoSEQ multiplex PCR; TCRdb's copy has only in-frame clones and leaves some out. The table has 55,000 to 80,000 clones, roughly 75% seen once. V lost 7 bases and J lost 6, with 6 bases in between. The CDR3 has 11 residues. CDR1 is MNHEY and CDR2 is SVGAGI in the germline V gene. This clone was found a few times. The source material was peripheral blood, sampled from a patient treated with radiotherapy plus ipilimumab. This chain connects TRBV6-5 to TRBJ2-2; the D is unclear. This TCR came from a human donor with non-small cell lung cancer who had a complete response to radiotherapy plus ipilimumab. DNA of the CDR3: TGTGCCAGCAAGTCCCCCGGGGAGCTGTTTTTT. As protein: CASKSPGELFF.